This is a list of T cell receptor beta chains from one sample in a study of T and B cells in COVID-19 patients. TCRdb itself ran the multiplex PCR reads through MiXCR, one entry per CDR3 protein. The table records over a thousand distinct CDR3 sequences, about 29% of them present only once. The source material was blood. The receptors were sampled from a human donor with active COVID-19. CDR3s include the opening cysteine and the closing phenylalanine or tryptophan. The D gene is left open where the match is weak. A row's size may be missing; if present it is once, few, many or a size class.

J,size,D,V,CDR3,DNA
TRBJ2-2,large,NA,TRBV29-1,CSVLPDANTGELFF,TGCAGCGTTCTTCCCGACGCGAACACCGGGGAGCTGTTTTTT
TRBJ1-1,few,TRBD1,TRBV18,CASSRTDRDTEAFF,TGTGCCAGCTCACGAACGGACAGGGACACTGAAGCTTTCTTT
TRBJ1-2,few,NA,TRBV5-6,CASSLVDRTNYGYTF,TGTGCCAGCAGCTTGGTAGATCGGACTAACTATGGCTACACCTTC
TRBJ2-5,NA,NA,TRBV20-1,CSAREVPRETQYF,TGCAGTGCTAGAGAGGTTCCACGGGAGACCCAGTACTTC
TRBJ1-1,NA,TRBD1,TRBV20-1,CSAGTGNTEAFF,TGCAGTGCCGGGACAGGTAACACTGAAGCTTTCTTT
TRBJ2-2,medium-sized,NA,TRBV29-1,CSVQGPNIKTGELFF,TGCAGCGTCCAGGGACCAAACATCAAAACCGGGGAGCTGTTTTTT
TRBJ2-3,medium-sized,NA,TRBV29-1,CSVVYRRADTQYF,TGCAGCGTTGTGTACAGGCGCGCAGATACGCAGTATTTT
TRBJ2-3,medium-sized,TRBD2,TRBV19,CASSIDGTSGADTQYF,TGTGCCAGTAGTATAGACGGGACTAGCGGCGCAGATACGCAGTATTTT
TRBJ2-1,NA,NA,TRBV6-1,CASRHGTNEQFF,TGTGCCAGCAGGCACGGAACCAATGAGCAGTTCTTC
TRBJ1-2,medium-sized,NA,TRBV6-5,CASSRDPQDLLYTF,TGTGCCAGCAGCCGAGACCCACAGGATCTGCTTTACACCTTC
TRBJ2-3,few,TRBD2,TRBV18,CASSPPREGPRDTQYF,TGTGCCAGCTCACCACCGCGGGAGGGCCCTCGGGATACGCAGTATTTT
TRBJ2-2,NA,NA,TRBV7-9,CASSLVSGTGELFF,TGTGCCAGCAGCTTAGTGTCGGGCACCGGGGAGCTGTTTTTT
TRBJ1-1,few,TRBD1,TRBV19,CASSRPGTGGTEAFF,TGTGCCAGTAGTAGACCCGGGACAGGGGGCACTGAAGCTTTCTTT
TRBJ2-5,large,NA,TRBV5-5,CASSPEGRGQETQYF,TGTGCCAGCAGCCCGGAGGGGCGGGGCCAAGAGACCCAGTACTTC
TRBJ2-1,NA,TRBD2,TRBV20-1,CSAPGTSGFQNEQFF,TGCAGTGCTCCCGGGACTAGCGGGTTTCAGAATGAGCAGTTCTTC
TRBJ2-3,medium-sized,TRBD2,TRBV7-6,CASSLSAGVSTDTQYF,TGTGCCAGCAGCTTATCGGCGGGAGTCAGCACAGATACGCAGTATTTT
TRBJ2-7,medium-sized,NA,TRBV19,CASSIDRRQYYEQYF,TGTGCCAGTAGTATAGACAGGAGGCAATACTACGAGCAGTACTTC
TRBJ1-2,NA,TRBD1,TRBV18,CASSPLGQETYGYTF,TGTGCCAGCTCACCATTGGGACAGGAGACCTATGGCTACACCTTC
TRBJ1-2,NA,NA,TRBV30,CAWTRSPGAIDGYTF,TGTGCCTGGACCCGTTCCCCGGGGGCGATCGATGGCTACACCTTC
TRBJ2-3,NA,TRBD2,TRBV5-1,CASSLASGSDTDTQYF,TGCGCCAGCAGCTTGGCCAGCGGGAGCGACACAGATACGCAGTATTTT
TRBJ1-3,NA,NA,TRBV20-1,CSASKTGTGNTIYF,TGCAGTGCTAGTAAAACAGGGACTGGAAACACCATATATTTT
TRBJ2-1,medium-sized,NA,TRBV19,CASSMASGEYNEQFF,TGTGCCAGTAGTATGGCGAGCGGCGAGTACAATGAGCAGTTCTTC
TRBJ2-5,medium-sized,TRBD2,TRBV29-1,CSVVEREEGETQYF,TGCAGCGTTGTTGAGCGGGAGGAAGGTGAGACCCAGTACTTC
TRBJ1-1,NA,NA,TRBV29-1,CSTLQGLNTEEGW,TGCAGCACCCTCCAGGGCCTGAACACTGAAGAGGGATGG